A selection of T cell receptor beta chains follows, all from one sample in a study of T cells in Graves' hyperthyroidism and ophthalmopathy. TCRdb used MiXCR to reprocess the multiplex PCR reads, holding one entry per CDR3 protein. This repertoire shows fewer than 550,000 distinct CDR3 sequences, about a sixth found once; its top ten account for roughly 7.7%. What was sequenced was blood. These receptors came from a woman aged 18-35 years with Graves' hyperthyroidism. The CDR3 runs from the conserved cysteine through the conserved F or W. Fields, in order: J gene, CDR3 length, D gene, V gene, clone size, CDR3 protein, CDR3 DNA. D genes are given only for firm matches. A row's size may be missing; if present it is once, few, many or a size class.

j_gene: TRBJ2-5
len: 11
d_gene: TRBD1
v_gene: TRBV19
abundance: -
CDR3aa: CASSPGQGLYF
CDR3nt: TGTGCCAGTAGTCCTGGACAGGGGTTATACTTC

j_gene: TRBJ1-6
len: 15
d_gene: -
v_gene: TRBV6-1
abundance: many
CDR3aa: CASSRVTFPYSPLHF
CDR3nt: TGTGCCAGCAGTAGAGTGACCTTCCCCTATTCACCCCTCCACTTT

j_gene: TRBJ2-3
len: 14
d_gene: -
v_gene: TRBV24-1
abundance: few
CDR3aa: CATSEPQGADTQYF
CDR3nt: TGTGCCACCAGTGAACCTCAGGGAGCAGATACGCAGTATTTT

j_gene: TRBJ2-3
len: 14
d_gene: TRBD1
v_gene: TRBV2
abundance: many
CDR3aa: CASSLQGSTDTQYF
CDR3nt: TGTGCCAGCAGTTTACAGGGGAGCACAGATACGCAGTATTTT

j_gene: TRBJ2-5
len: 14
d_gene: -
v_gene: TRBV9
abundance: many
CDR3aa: CASSVESKGETQYF
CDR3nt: TGTGCCAGCAGCGTAGAATCCAAAGGGGAGACCCAGTACTTC

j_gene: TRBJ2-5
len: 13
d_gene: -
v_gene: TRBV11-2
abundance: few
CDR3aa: CASSLDVEETQYF
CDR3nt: TGTGCCAGCAGCTTAGATGTCGAAGAGACCCAGTACTTC

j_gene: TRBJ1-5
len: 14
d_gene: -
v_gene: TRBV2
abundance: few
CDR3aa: CASKYSGANQPQHF
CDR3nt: TGTGCCAGCAAATACTCAGGGGCTAATCAGCCCCAGCATTTT

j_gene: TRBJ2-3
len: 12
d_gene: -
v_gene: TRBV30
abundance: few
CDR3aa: CAWSQRTDTQYF
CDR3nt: TGTGCCTGGAGTCAGCGAACAGATACGCAGTATTTT

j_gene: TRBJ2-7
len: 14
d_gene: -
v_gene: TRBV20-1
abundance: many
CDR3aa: CSAISTKQAYEQYF
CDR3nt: TGCAGTGCTATCTCAACTAAGCAAGCGTACGAGCAGTACTTC

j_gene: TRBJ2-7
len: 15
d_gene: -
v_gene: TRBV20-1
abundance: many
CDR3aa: CSARGSEATAYEQYF
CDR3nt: TGCAGTGCTAGAGGAAGTGAAGCTACGGCCTACGAGCAGTACTTC

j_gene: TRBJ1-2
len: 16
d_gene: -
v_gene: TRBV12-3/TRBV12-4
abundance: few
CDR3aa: CASSLSGNRGRNGYTF
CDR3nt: TGTGCCAGCAGTTTATCGGGGAATCGGGGTCGGAATGGCTACACCTTC

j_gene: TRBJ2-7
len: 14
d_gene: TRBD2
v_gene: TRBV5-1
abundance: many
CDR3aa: CASSLTSGTYEQYF
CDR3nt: TGTGCCAGCAGTTTGACTAGCGGAACATACGAGCAGTACTTC

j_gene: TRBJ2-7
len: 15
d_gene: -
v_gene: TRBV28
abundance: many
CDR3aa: CASSSSETSVYEQYF
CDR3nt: TGTGCCAGCAGTTCTTCCGAGACGTCGGTCTACGAGCAGTACTTC

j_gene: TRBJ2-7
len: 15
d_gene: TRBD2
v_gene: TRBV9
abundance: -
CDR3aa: CASSQLAAEPNEQYF
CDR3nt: TGTGCCAGCAGTCAGCTAGCGGCGGAGCCCAACGAGCAGTACTTC

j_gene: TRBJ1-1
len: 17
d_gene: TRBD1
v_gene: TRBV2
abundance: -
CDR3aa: CASSQGDRGRMNTEAFF
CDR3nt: TGCGCCAGCAGCCAGGGGGACAGGGGGCGCATGAACACTGAAGCTTTCTTT

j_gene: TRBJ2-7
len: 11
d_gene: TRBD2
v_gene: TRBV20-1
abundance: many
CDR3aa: CSARMGGEQYF
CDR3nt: TGCAGTGCTAGAATGGGAGGGGAGCAGTACTTC

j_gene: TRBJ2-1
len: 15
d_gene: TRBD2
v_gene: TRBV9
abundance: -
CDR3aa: CASSVASGGADEQFF
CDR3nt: TGTGCCAGCAGCGTAGCTAGCGGGGGGGCCGATGAGCAGTTCTTC

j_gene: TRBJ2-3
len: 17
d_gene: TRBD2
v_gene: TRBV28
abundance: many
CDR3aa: CAIPSGGRDDPGDTQYF
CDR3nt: TGTGCCATCCCTAGCGGGGGGAGGGATGACCCCGGAGATACGCAGTATTTT

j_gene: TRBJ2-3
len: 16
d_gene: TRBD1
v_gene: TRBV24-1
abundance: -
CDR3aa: CATSDRGQSSTDTQYF
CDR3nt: TGTGCCACCAGTGATCGGGGACAGAGCAGCACAGATACGCAGTATTTT

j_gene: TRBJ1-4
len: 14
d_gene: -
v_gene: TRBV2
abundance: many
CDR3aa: CASSDGGSNEKLFF
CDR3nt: TGTGCCAGCAGTGACGGGGGATCTAATGAAAAACTGTTTTTT

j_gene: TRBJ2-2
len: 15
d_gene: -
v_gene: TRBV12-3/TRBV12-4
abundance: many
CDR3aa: CASRSGGSNTGELFF
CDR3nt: TGTGCCAGCCGTTCCGGGGGATCGAACACCGGGGAGCTGTTTTTT

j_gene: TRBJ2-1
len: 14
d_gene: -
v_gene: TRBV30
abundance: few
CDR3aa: CAWMGGSLSLRQFF
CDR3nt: TGTGCCTGGATGGGGGGCAGTTTGAGTCTCAGGCAGTTCTTC

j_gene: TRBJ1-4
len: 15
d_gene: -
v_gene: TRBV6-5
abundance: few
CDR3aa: CASSYNSLLNEKLFF
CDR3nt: TGTGCCAGCAGTTACAATTCACTGCTTAATGAAAAACTGTTTTTT

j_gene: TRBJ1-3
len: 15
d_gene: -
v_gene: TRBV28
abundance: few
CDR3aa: CASSLPGSSGNTIYF
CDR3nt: TGTGCCAGCAGTTTACCCGGGAGCTCTGGAAACACCATATATTTT

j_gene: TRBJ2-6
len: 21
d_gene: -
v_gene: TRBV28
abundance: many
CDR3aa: CASSYHVGRTELFSGANVLTF
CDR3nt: TGTGCCAGCAGTTACCACGTGGGGAGGACAGAGTTATTTTCTGGGGCCAACGTCCTGACTTTC

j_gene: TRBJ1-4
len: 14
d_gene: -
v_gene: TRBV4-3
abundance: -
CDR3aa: CASSLLGPNEKLFF
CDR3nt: TGCGCCAGCAGCCTCCTCGGACCTAATGAAAAACTGTTTTTT

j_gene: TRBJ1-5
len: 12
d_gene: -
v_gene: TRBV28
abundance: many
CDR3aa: CASIGGNQPQHF
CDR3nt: TGTGCCAGCATTGGGGGCAATCAGCCCCAGCATTTT

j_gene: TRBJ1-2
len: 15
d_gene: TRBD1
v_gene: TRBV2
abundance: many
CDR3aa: CASSPIPTGAYGYTF
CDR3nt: TGTGCCAGCAGTCCCATACCGACAGGGGCCTATGGCTACACCTTC

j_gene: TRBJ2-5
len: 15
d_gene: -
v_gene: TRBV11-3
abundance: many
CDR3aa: CASSSHTGTQETQYF
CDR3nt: TGTGCCAGCAGCTCTCATACAGGGACCCAAGAGACCCAGTACTTC

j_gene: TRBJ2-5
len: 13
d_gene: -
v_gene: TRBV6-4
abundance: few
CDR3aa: CASSYSGELAPDF
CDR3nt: TGTGCCAGCAGTTACTCGGGGGAGCTAGCGCCAGACTTC

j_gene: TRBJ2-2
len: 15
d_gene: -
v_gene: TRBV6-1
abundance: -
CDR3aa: CASCEVGAFTGELFF
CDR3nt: TGTGCCAGCTGCGAGGTGGGGGCATTTACCGGGGAGCTGTTTTTT

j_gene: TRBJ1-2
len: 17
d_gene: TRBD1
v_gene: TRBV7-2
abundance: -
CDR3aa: CASSLAAGGFSNYGYTF
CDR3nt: TGTGCCAGCAGCTTAGCTGCAGGGGGCTTCTCTAACTATGGCTACACCTTC

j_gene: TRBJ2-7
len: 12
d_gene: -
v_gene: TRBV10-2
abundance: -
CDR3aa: CASSENSYEQYF
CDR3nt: TGCGCCAGCAGTGAGAACAGCTACGAGCAGTACTTC

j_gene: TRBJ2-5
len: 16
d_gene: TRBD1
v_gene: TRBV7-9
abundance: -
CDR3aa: CASSLGGGRLQETQYF
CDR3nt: TGTGCCAGCAGCTTAGGAGGGGGCAGACTCCAAGAGACCCAGTACTTC

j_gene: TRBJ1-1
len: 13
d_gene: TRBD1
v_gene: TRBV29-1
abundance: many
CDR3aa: CSGRQGPSTEAFF
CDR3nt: TGCAGCGGCCGACAGGGGCCCAGCACTGAAGCTTTCTTT

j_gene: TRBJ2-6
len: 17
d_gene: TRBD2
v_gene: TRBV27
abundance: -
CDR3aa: CASARGGGGPGANVLTF
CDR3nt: TGTGCCAGCGCCCGGGGGGGAGGGGGGCCTGGGGCCAACGTCCTGACTTTC

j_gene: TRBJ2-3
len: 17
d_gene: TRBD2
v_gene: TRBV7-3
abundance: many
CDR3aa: CASSPPLKRETTDTQYF
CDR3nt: TGTGCCAGCAGCCCACCCCTTAAGCGGGAGACGACAGATACGCAGTATTTT

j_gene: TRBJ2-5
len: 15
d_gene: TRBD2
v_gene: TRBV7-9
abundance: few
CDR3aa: CASSKSGGAEETQYF
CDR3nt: TGTGCCAGCAGCAAAAGCGGGGGGGCGGAAGAGACCCAGTACTTC

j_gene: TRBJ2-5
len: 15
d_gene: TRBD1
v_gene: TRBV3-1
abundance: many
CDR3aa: CASSHIGQGVETQYF
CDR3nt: TGTGCCAGCAGCCACATCGGACAGGGGGTCGAGACCCAGTACTTC

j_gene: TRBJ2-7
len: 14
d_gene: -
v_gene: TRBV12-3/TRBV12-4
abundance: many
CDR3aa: CASKGDPSSYEQYF
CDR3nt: TGTGCCAGCAAAGGCGACCCTAGCTCCTACGAGCAGTACTTC

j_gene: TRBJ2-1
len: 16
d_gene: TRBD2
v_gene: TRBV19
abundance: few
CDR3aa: CASSSPWGRGAGEQFF
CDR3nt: TGTGCCAGTAGTTCCCCATGGGGGAGGGGCGCGGGTGAGCAGTTCTTC

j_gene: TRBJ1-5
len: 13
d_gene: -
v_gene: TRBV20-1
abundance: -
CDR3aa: CSARAGTAQPQHF
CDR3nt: TGCAGTGCTAGAGCGGGAACAGCTCAGCCCCAGCATTTT

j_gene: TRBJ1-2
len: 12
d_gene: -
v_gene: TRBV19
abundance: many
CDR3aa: CATATGWGGYTF
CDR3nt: TGTGCCACCGCGACAGGATGGGGTGGCTACACCTTC

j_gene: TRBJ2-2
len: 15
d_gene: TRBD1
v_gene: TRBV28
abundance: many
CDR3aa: CASSAGTGHTGELFF
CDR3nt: TGTGCCAGCAGCGCCGGGACAGGGCACACCGGGGAGCTGTTTTTT

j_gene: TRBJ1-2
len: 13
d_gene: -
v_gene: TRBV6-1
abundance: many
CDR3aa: CASTVGGKGDYTF
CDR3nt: TGTGCCAGCACCGTCGGGGGGAAGGGGGACTACACCTTC